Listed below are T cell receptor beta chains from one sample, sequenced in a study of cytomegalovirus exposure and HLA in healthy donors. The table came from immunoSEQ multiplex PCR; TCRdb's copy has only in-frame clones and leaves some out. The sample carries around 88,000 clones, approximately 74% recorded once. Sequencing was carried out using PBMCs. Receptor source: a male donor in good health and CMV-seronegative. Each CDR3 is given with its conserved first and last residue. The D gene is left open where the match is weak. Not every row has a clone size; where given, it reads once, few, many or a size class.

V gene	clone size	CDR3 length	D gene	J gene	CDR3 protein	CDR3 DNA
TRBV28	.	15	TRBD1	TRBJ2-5	CASSRDRTGRGTQYF	TGTGCCAGCAGTCGGGACAGGACCGGCCGTGGGACCCAGTACTTC
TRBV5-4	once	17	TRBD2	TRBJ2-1	CASSRQGLAGVYHEQFF	TGTGCCAGCAGCCGGCAAGGACTAGCGGGAGTTTATCATGAGCAGTTCTTC
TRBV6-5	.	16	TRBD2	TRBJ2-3	CASSFGLAGSTDTQYF	TGTGCCAGCAGTTTCGGACTAGCGGGAAGCACAGATACGCAGTATTTT
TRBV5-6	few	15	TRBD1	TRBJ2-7	CASSDDRGPAYEQYF	TGTGCCAGCAGCGACGACAGGGGTCCCGCCTACGAGCAGTACTTC
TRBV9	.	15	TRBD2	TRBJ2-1	CASSYGAGAYNEQFF	TGTGCCAGCAGCTATGGGGCGGGAGCCTACAATGAGCAGTTCTTC
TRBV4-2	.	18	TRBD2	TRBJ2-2	CASSQEEIAGGVFRELFF	TGTGCCAGCAGCCAGGAGGAGATAGCGGGAGGAGTATTTCGGGAGCTGTTTTTT
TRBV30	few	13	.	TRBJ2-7	CAWSPDSSYEQYF	TGTGCCTGGAGTCCGGACAGCTCCTACGAGCAGTACTTC
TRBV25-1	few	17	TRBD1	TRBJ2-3	CATDGDRVRERTDTQYF	TGTGCCACCGATGGGGACAGGGTCAGAGAACGCACAGATACGCAGTATTTT
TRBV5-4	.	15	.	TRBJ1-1	CASSRMGQAETEAFF	TGTGCCAGCAGCCGTATGGGACAAGCGGAAACTGAAGCTTTCTTT
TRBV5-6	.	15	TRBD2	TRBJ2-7	CASSSIGLAGGEQYF	TGTGCCAGCAGCTCTATTGGACTAGCGGGAGGGGAGCAGTACTTC
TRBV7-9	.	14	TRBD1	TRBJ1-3	CASSPTGEGNTIYF	TGTGCCAGCAGCCCAACAGGGGAGGGAAACACCATATATTTT
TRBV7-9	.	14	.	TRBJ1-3	CASTFGGTGNTIYF	TGTGCCAGCACCTTTGGAGGGACTGGAAACACCATATATTTT
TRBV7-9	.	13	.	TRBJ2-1	CASSPDGGRGQFF	TGTGCCAGCAGCCCTGACGGGGGGCGCGGGCAGTTCTTC
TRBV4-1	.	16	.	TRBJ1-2	CASSQDFREGGYGYTF	TGCGCCAGCAGCCAAGATTTCCGGGAAGGTGGCTATGGCTACACCTTC
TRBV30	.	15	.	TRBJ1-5	CAWSEGASSNQPQHF	TGTGCCTGGAGTGAGGGAGCTAGTAGCAATCAGCCCCAGCATTTT
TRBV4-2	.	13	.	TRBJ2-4	CASSQDRGSISGF	TGTGCCAGCAGCCAAGATCGAGGCTCGATCTCTGGCTTC
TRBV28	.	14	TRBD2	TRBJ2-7	CASTPSASGYEQYF	TGTGCCAGCACCCCGTCGGCTAGCGGCTACGAGCAGTACTTC